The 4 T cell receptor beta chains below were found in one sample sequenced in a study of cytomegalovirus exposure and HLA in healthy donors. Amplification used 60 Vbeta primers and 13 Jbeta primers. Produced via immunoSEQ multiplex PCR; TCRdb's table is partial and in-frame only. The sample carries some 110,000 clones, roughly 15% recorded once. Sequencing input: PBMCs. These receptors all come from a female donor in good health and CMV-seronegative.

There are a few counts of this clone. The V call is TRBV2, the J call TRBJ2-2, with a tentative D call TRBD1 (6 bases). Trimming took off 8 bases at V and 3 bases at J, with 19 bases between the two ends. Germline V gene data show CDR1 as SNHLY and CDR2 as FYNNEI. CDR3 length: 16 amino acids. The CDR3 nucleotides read TGTGCCAGCGTTGGGGGACCGAGACAGGACACCGGGGAGCTGTTTTTT. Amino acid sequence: CASVGGPRQDTGELFF.

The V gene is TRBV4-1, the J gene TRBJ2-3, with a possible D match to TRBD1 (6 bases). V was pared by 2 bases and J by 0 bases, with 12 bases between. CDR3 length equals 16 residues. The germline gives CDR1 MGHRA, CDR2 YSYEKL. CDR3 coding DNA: TGCGCCAGCAGCCAACCGGACAGTATAAGCACAGATACGCAGTATTTT. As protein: CASSQPDSISTDTQYF.

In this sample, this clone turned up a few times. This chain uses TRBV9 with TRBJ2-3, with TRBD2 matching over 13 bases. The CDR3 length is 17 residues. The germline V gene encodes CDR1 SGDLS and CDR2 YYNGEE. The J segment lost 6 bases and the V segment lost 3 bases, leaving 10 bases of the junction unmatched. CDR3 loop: CASSDTSGGALGDTQYF. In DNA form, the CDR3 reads TGTGCCAGCAGCGACACTAGCGGGGGGGCCTTGGGGGATACGCAGTATTTT. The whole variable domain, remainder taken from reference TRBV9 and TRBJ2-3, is DSGVTQTPKHLITATGQRVTLRCSPRSGDLSVYWYQQSLDQGLQFLIQYYNGEERAKGNILERFSAQQFPDLHSELNLSSLELGDSALYFCASSDTSGGALGDTQYFGPGTRLTVL.

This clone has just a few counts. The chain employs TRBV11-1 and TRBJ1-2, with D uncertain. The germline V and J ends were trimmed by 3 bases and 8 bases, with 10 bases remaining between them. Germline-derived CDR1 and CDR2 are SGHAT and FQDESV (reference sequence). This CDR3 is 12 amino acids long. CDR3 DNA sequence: TGTGCCAGCAGCTTTGCGGGAAAGGGCTACACCTTC. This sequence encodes CASSFAGKGYTF.